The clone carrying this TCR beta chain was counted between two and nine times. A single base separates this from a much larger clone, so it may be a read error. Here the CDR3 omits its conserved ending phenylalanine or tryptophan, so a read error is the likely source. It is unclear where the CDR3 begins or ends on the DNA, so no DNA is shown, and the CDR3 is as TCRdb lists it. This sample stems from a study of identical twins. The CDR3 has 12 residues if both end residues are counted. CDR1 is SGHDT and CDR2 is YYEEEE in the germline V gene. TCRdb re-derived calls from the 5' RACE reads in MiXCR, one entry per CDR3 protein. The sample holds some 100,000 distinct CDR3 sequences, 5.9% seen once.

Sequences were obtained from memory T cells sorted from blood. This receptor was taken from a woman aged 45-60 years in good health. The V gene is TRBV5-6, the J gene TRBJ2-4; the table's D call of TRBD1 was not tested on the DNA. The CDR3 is CASSLGTFYSNS.